Following are 8 T cell receptor beta chains from one sample sequenced in a study of CD8 T cells in ankylosing spondylitis. TCRdb redid the calling of the 5' RACE reads with MiXCR, one entry per CDR3 protein. The sample holds around 340,000 distinct CDR3 sequences, about 14% seen once. Sequencing was performed on blood, either unsorted or a sorted T cell fraction (not recorded which). The origin of the receptors is a male donor with ankylosing spondylitis or in good health (not recorded which).

This chain joins TRBV20-1 and TRBJ1-2; D remains ambiguous. Trimming stripped 0 bases from V and 0 bases from J, with 8 bases between. The germline gives CDR1 DFQATT, CDR2 SNEGSKA (reference sequence). The CDR3 totals 14 residues. CDR3 protein: CSARDLESNYGYTF. CDR3 in DNA: TGCAGTGCTAGAGATCTGGAGTCTAACTATGGCTACACCTTC.

This clonotype turned up a few times. The V and J genes are TRBV20-1 and TRBJ2-5; D is unresolved. The CDR3 contains 12 residues. Trimming removed 4 bases from V and 1 base from J, with 7 bases in between. In germline, CDR1 is DFQATT, CDR2 SNEGSKA (reference sequence). The CDR3 reads CSAKNTQETQYF. The DNA for the CDR3 is TGCAGTGCTAAAAATACCCAAGAGACCCAGTACTTC.

The V and J genes are TRBV11-2 and TRBJ1-2; D not resolved. Germline lookup yields CDR1 SGHAT and CDR2 FQNNGV. This CDR3 has 17 residues. V was shortened by 1 base and J by 6 bases, with 21 bases between the two germline ends. The CDR3 bases are TGTGCCAGCAGCTTAGTTGCGTGGCGGGTAGAATTAAATGGCTACACCTTC. It encodes CASSLVAWRVELNGYTF.

The chain recombines TRBV29-1 with TRBJ1-1; 8 nucleotides agree with TRBD1. The CDR3 covers 13 residues. V dropped 4 bases and J dropped 3; count of bases not matched to a gene: 4. Germline assignment: CDR1 SQVTM and CDR2 ANQGSEA. The CDR3 nucleotides read TGCAGCGTTGGGGCAGGGGGCGACACTGAAGCTTTCTTT. It is translated as CSVGAGGDTEAFF.

The table lists this clonotype with many counts. The chain employs TRBV5-1 and TRBJ1-1, with 10 bases fitting TRBD1. Looked up from germline, CDR1 is SGHRS and CDR2 is YFSETQ. The CDR3 contains 14 residues. The ends lost 4 bases at V and 5 bases at J; junction bases unmatched: 5. CDR3 nucleotides: TGCGCCAGCAGCAAACGGACAGGGGGGACTGAAGCTTTCTTT. Its translation is CASSKRTGGTEAFF.

V gene TRBV12-3 or TRBV12-4 combines with J gene TRBJ2-2, with 10 bases lining up with TRBD1. This CDR3 is 19 amino acids long. V lost 6 bases to trimming and J lost 5 bases; unmatched junction nucleotides: 18. The CDR3 DNA is TGTGCCAGCAGCTACCCCGGGGACAGGGGAAGGATTGAGACCGGGGAGCTGTTTTTT. Its protein is CASSYPGDRGRIETGELFF.

This clonotype has at least ten counts. The genes are TRBV12-3 or TRBV12-4 and TRBJ1-5; D perhaps matches TRBD1 (5 bases). This CDR3 spans 15 amino acids. Trimming took 7 bases from V and 4 from J, leaving 17 bases between them. The CDR3 loop is CASTPNGKGNQPQHF. The DNA for the CDR3 is TGTGCCAGCACCCCCAATGGGAAGGGGAATCAGCCCCAGCATTTT.

Only a few counts were recorded for this clonotype. V and J are TRBV12-3 or TRBV12-4 and TRBJ2-3, with 12 bases aligning to TRBD1. Germline trimming cut 3 bases from V and 6 bases from J; bases unmatched to any gene: 4. CDR3 length: 15 residues. The CDR3 nucleotides read TGTGCCAGCAGTTTCCCCGGGACAGGGGGCGATACGCAGTATTTT. This translates into CASSFPGTGGDTQYF.